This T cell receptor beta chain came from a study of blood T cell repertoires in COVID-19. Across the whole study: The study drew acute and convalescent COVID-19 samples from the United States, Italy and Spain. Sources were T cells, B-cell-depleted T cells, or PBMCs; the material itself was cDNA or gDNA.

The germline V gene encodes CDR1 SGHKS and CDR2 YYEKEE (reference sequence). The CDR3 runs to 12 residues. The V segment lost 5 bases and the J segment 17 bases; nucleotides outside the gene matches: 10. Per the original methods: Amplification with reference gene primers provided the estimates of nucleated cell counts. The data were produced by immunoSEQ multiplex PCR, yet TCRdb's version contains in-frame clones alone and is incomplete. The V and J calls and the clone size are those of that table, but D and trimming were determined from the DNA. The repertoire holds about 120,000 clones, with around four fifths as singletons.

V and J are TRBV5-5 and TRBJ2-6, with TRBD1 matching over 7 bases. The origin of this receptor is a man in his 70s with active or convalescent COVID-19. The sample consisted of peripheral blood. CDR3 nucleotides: TGTGCCAGCAGTTGGGACAGAAGAAACTTGACTTTC. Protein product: CASSWDRRNLTF.